The source of this T cell receptor beta chain is a study of cytomegalovirus exposure and HLA in healthy donors. PCR employed 60 Vbeta and 13 Jbeta primers. Some clones are missing from TCRdb's copy, which holds only in-frame ones; the method was immunoSEQ multiplex PCR. The sample contains 150,000 to 200,000 clones, 65% to 85% of which appear only once. V shed 0 bases and J shed 2 bases, with 10 bases lying between them. Germline CDR1 reads SGHRS; CDR2 reads YFSETQ. The CDR3 has 15 residues. This clone was detected only once. Sequenced: PBMCs. The TCR originated in a boy under 10 years old in good health and CMV-seronegative. The chain links TRBV5-1 to TRBJ2-3, with D perhaps TRBD2 (6 bases). The chain's CDR3 is CASSLGLGDTDTQYF. CDR3 DNA sequence: TGCGCCAGCAGCTTGGGACTAGGGGACACAGATACGCAGTATTTT.